The 21 T cell receptor beta chains given below trace back to one sample, sequenced in a study of metastatic and nonmetastatic thyroid tumors. MiXCR re-clonotyped the PCR reads for TCRdb. The sample records 30,000 to 45,000 clones, 25% to 30% being singletons. There were no patients who had received any treatment before thyroid surgery. The specimen sequenced was blood. The receptor set was obtained from a male donor with papillary thyroid cancer or a benign thyroid nodule (not recorded which). Some clones in this sample may be carry-over from other donors' samples.

V usage is TRBV5-1 and J usage is TRBJ2-5, with D tentatively TRBD2 (5 bases). CDR1 SGHRS and CDR2 YFSETQ come from the germline V gene. This CDR3 contains 14 residues. V lost 4 bases to trimming and J lost 4 bases, with 14 bases between them. The CDR3 spells CASSRADPLETQYF. Written as DNA, the CDR3 is TGCGCCAGCAGCCGAGCGGATCCCCTAGAGACCCAGTACTTC.

This clone showed up many times. The gene calls are TRBV4-2 and TRBJ2-5, with a tentative D call TRBD2 (6 bases). The V end lost 0 bases, the J end lost 1 base, and 9 bases lay between the germline ends. Looked up from germline, CDR1 is LGHNA and CDR2 is YNFKEQ. This CDR3 has 15 residues. The CDR3 nucleotides read TGTGCCAGCAGCCAAGATAGGCGGGGCCAAGAGACCCAGTACTTC. Encoded protein: CASSQDRRGQETQYF.

V and J are TRBV18 and TRBJ2-1, with D uncertain. Between the trimmed V and J ends, which lost 3 bases and 9 bases, there was a span of 12 bases. CDR1 is KGHSH and CDR2 is LQKENI in the germline V gene. This CDR3 is built from 13 residues. CDR3 amino acids: CASSPRQNGEQFF. CDR3 DNA: TGTGCCAGCTCACCGCGGCAGAACGGTGAGCAGTTCTTC.

This clone was seen at least ten times. The rearrangement links TRBV7-6 to TRBJ1-3; D ambiguous. The CDR3 runs 11 residues. Germline V gene data show CDR1 as SGHVS and CDR2 as FNYEAQ. The V and J ends lost 5 bases and 4 bases respectively, with 3 bases between them. CDR3: CASSPGNTIYF. As DNA, the CDR3 is TGTGCCAGCAGCCCCGGAAACACCATATATTTT.

The rearrangement uses TRBV20-1 and TRBJ1-3, with no clear D. There are 13 residues in the CDR3. Germline loops: CDR1 DFQATT, CDR2 SNEGSKA (reference sequence). V gave up 1 base and J gave up 2 bases, with 6 bases separating them. CDR3 nucleotides: TGCAGTGCTAGAGTTTCTCCTGGAAACACCATATATTTT. Protein product: CSARVSPGNTIYF.

In regard to this clone: This may stem from a read error, because a much larger clone lies one nucleotide away. The chain is built from TRBV3-1 and TRBJ1-2; tentatively, D is TRBD1 (6 bases). Trimming took 3 bases from V and 4 from J, leaving 18 bases between them. Per the germline V gene, CDR1 is LGHDT and CDR2 is YNNKEL (reference sequence). CDR3 size: 16 residues. CDR3 loop: CASSHAENRAVYGYTF. CDR3 in DNA: TGTGCCAGCAGCCACGCCGAGAACAGGGCGGTCTATGGCTACACCTTC.

This clone was observed many times. The chain uses TRBV9 and TRBJ2-3, with D perhaps TRBD1 or TRBD2 (5 bases each). Trimming stripped 0 bases from V and 2 bases from J, with 10 bases between. CDR3 size: 15 residues. Germline CDR1 is SGDLS and CDR2 is YYNGEE. The chain's CDR3 is CASSVEGPFTDTQYF. The CDR3 DNA follows: TGTGCCAGCAGCGTAGAGGGACCCTTCACAGATACGCAGTATTTT.

The gene calls are TRBV28 and TRBJ2-7, with 13 nucleotides matching TRBD2. V gave up 4 bases and J gave up 5 bases; unmatched junction bases: 2. Per the germline V gene, CDR1 is MDHEN and CDR2 is SYDVKM. CDR3 length equals 14 residues. CDR3 protein: CASSWGLAGHEQYF. CDR3 sequence (DNA): TGTGCCAGCAGTTGGGGACTAGCGGGACACGAGCAGTACTTC. The full variable domain, with the rest looked up from reference TRBV28 and TRBJ2-7, is DVKVTQSSRYLVKRTGEKVFLECVQDMDHENMFWYRQDPGLGLRLIYFSYDVKMKEKGDIPEGYSVSREKKERFSLILESASTNQTSMYLCASSWGLAGHEQYFGPGTRLTVT.

The table lists this clone with a few counts. V is TRBV6-1 and J is TRBJ1-5; D is perhaps TRBD1 (6 bases). Germline V gene lookup returns CDR1 MNHNS and CDR2 SASEGT. The CDR3 length is 14 residues. V was shortened by 3 bases and J by 3 bases, with 9 bases between the two germline ends. In DNA form, the CDR3 reads TGTGCCAGCAGTGACCGGGGGGCCAATCAGCCCCAGCATTTT. Amino acid sequence: CASSDRGANQPQHF.

In its sample, this clone was seen many times. The chain is built from TRBV24-1 and TRBJ1-3; D is possibly TRBD1 (6 bases). The CDR3 runs to 15 residues. V was shortened by 4 bases and J by 2 bases, with 11 bases between the two germline ends. CDR1 and CDR2 (germline): KGHDR, SFDVKD. The CDR3 nucleotides are TGTGCCACCAGTGACCCCTCAGGGGCTGGAAACACCATATATTTT. It yields the protein CATSDPSGAGNTIYF.

V usage is TRBV6-5 and J usage is TRBJ2-7, with D possibly matching TRBD2 (5 bases). With 2 bases removed from V and 0 bases from J, the gap between germline ends came to 20 bases. This CDR3 is built from 18 residues. Germline V gene sequence: CDR1 MNHEY, CDR2 SVGAGI. This CDR3 reads CASSYQPRWTLSSYEQYF. In nucleotides, the CDR3 is TGTGCCAGCAGTTACCAGCCCCGGTGGACTCTTAGCTCCTACGAGCAGTACTTC.

This clone was counted between two and nine times. This rearrangement joins TRBV9 to TRBJ2-1; D possibly matches TRBD1 or TRBD2 (5 bases each). Trimming took 4 bases from V and 10 from J, leaving 12 bases between them. The germline gives CDR1 SGDLS, CDR2 YYNGEE. CDR3 size: 12 residues. Here the CDR3 DNA reads TGTGCCAGCAGCCCCCGGGACCCAGAGCAGTTCTTC. Encoded protein: CASSPRDPEQFF.

The genes are TRBV3-1 and TRBJ1-6; the D is unclear. Germline V gene sequence: CDR1 LGHDT, CDR2 YNNKEL (reference sequence). This CDR3 contains 14 residues. The V and J ends lost 1 base and 5 bases respectively, with 6 bases between them. The CDR3 region is CASSQGQNNSPLHF. CDR3 sequence (DNA): TGTGCCAGCAGCCAAGGCCAAAATAATTCACCCCTCCACTTT.

This clone was detected only once. For the CDR3, the DNA is TGTGCCAGCACACTTTTTACAGCCACTGAAGCTTTCTTT. Protein sequence: CASTLFTATEAFF. The J gene is TRBJ1-1, the V gene TRBV11-2; D remains unclear. Germline CDR1 and CDR2: SGHAT and FQNNGV. Trimming cost V 7 bases and J 4 bases, with 13 bases left between them. This CDR3 is 13 amino acids long.

This clone occurred many times. The chain links TRBV12-3 or TRBV12-4 to TRBJ1-3; D possibly corresponds to TRBD1 (5 bases). The V and J ends lost 10 bases and 6 bases respectively, with 16 bases between them. The CDR3 runs 13 residues. The CDR3 sequence is CATQPATANTIYF. CDR3 DNA sequence: TGTGCCACCCAGCCCGCGACAGCAAACACCATATATTTT.

Comments on this clone: This specimen includes other DNA sequences encoding the same CDR3. The chain couples TRBV4-2 to TRBJ2-7; the match to TRBD1 covers 7 bases. The ends lost 3 bases at V and 2 bases at J; junction bases unmatched: 7. Germline V gene lookup returns CDR1 LGHNA and CDR2 YNFKEQ. This CDR3 has 15 residues. The CDR3 DNA reads as TGTGCCAGCAGCCAGGAACGGACAGGTACCTACGAGCAGTACTTC. It translates to CASSQERTGTYEQYF.

This clone was found many times. The rearrangement uses TRBV20-1 and TRBJ2-7, with 13 bases identical to TRBD2. This CDR3 has 15 residues. The ends lost 2 bases at V and 0 bases at J; junction bases unmatched: 1. CDR1 DFQATT and CDR2 SNEGSKA come from the germline V gene (reference sequence). The CDR3 is CSARRTSGGSYEQYF. CDR3 in DNA: TGCAGTGCTAGAAGGACTAGCGGGGGCTCCTACGAGCAGTACTTC.

This clone has only a few counts. This rearrangement joins TRBV27 to TRBJ1-1; 7 bases align to TRBD1. Trimming removed 11 bases from V and 10 bases from J; junction bases left unmatched: 19. This CDR3 comprises 14 residues. Germline assignment: CDR1 MNHEY and CDR2 SMNVEV (reference sequence). CDR3 sequence reads: CAVMRQGTPGGAFF. CDR3 nucleotides: TGTGCCGTAATGAGACAGGGTACCCCCGGTGGAGCTTTCTTT.

The chain links TRBV19 to TRBJ2-3; D is possibly TRBD2 (6 bases). Trimming removed 7 bases at V and 0 bases at J, with 14 bases between. Germline assignment: CDR1 LNHDA and CDR2 SQIVND (reference sequence). This CDR3 region has 15 residues. CDR3 loop: CASMVGSGSTDTQYF. The CDR3 nucleotides read TGTGCCAGTATGGTCGGGAGTGGGAGCACAGATACGCAGTATTTT.

This clone ranks as medium-sized. V and J are TRBV11-2 and TRBJ1-5; a possible D gene is TRBD1 (6 bases). Germline V gene lookup returns CDR1 SGHAT and CDR2 FQNNGV. The CDR3 loop spans 15 amino acids. The V end was cut by 1 base, the J end by 3 bases, with 10 bases between. The CDR3 DNA reads as TGTGCCAGCAGCTTAGCTCCAGGGGACAATCAGCCCCAGCATTTT. Translated, it gives CASSLAPGDNQPQHF.

This clone has a count of ten or more. The chain uses TRBV4-1 and TRBJ1-5; possibly TRBD1 for D (5 bases). Trimming stripped 1 base from V and 1 base from J, with 8 bases between. CDR3 length: 15 residues. The germline gives CDR1 MGHRA, CDR2 YSYEKL. The CDR3 DNA follows: TGCGCCAGCAGCCAAGTCCCAGGGAGCAATCAGCCCCAGCATTTT. Translation gives CASSQVPGSNQPQHF.